The present T cell receptor (beta chain) was sequenced within a study of blood T cell repertoires in COVID-19. Participants' own reports of clinical history determined their cohort assignment. Clones were sequenced by immunoSEQ multiplex PCR, and TCRdb holds only the in-frame ones, with some missing. The sample lists a few hundred thousand clones; roughly 88% were seen once. This TCR derives from a woman in her fifties or sixties who had recovered from COVID-19. The source material was PBMCs or T cells enriched from blood (not recorded which).

CDR3 residues: CATSEYLTREQYF. In nucleotides, the CDR3 is TGTGCCACCAGTGAGTATCTAACGAGGGAGCAGTACTTC. The chain couples TRBV24-1 to TRBJ2-7, with D uncertain. CDR1 is KGHDR, CDR2 SFDVKD, per germline. The V gene lost 4 bases and the J gene lost 7 bases, with 13 bases spanning the gap. This CDR3 contains 13 residues.